Reported below is one TCR beta chain. This CDR3 has 17 residues. Trimming took 4 bases from V and 5 from J; bases not matched to a gene: 9. The V gene's germline CDR1 is SEHNR and CDR2 FQNEAQ (reference sequence). Separate from the approximately 650-subject first cohort, the roughly 120-subject validation cohort was the one that the donors belonged to. This record comes from a study of cytomegalovirus exposure and HLA in healthy donors. Sequenced by immunoSEQ multiplex PCR; TCRdb stores in-frame clones only, minus some. This table holds around 150,000 clones, almost 90% found once. Sequences were obtained from PBMCs. The chain carries TRBV7-9 and TRBJ1-6, with 9 positions matching TRBD1. The TCR was taken from a woman aged 18-29 years in good health and CMV-seropositive. CDR3 bases: TGTGCCAGCAGCTCGGGCCGAGGACAGGGGCATAATTCACCCCTCCACTTT. Protein: CASSSGRGQGHNSPLHF.